Listed below are T cell receptor beta chains from one sample, sequenced in a study of metastatic and nonmetastatic thyroid tumors. Via MiXCR, TCRdb re-called the PCR reads. The sample comprises tens of thousands of clones, 12% of which are singletons, and about 11% rests with the top ten. Sequences were obtained from blood. These receptors were obtained from a female donor with papillary thyroid cancer or a benign thyroid nodule (not recorded which). Some clones in this sample may be carry-over from other donors' samples. CDR3s include the opening cysteine and the closing phenylalanine or tryptophan. Fields, in order: clone size, J gene, V gene, D gene, CDR3 protein, CDR3 DNA. D genes are given only for firm matches. Clone size is given for some rows only: seen once, a few or many times, or a class if the clone is expanded.

many	TRBJ1-1	TRBV11-2	.	CASSLVGGGTEAFF	TGTGCCAGCAGCTTAGTAGGGGGTGGCACTGAAGCTTTCTTT
.	TRBJ1-2	TRBV19	TRBD1	CATRTGNYDYTF	TGTGCCACACGGACAGGCAACTATGACTACACCTTC
many	TRBJ2-4	TRBV27	.	CASSSTGTAAKNIQYF	TGTGCCAGCAGTTCAACTGGGACCGCGGCCAAAAACATTCAGTACTTC
many	TRBJ2-7	TRBV4-1	TRBD2	CASSLSPREGRREQYF	TGCGCCAGCAGCCTCAGCCCCCGGGAGGGCCGTAGGGAGCAGTACTTC
many	TRBJ1-2	TRBV7-9	.	CASSLKVADYGYTF	TGTGCCAGCAGCTTAAAGGTCGCTGACTATGGCTACACCTTC
.	TRBJ2-7	TRBV19	.	CPSSPRGFVDEQYF	TGTCCCAGTAGTCCCCGGGGGTTCGTGGACGAGCAGTACTTC
many	TRBJ1-3	TRBV18	.	CASSPDSTGNTIYF	TGTGCCAGCTCACCGGATTCGACAGGAAACACCATATATTTT
many	TRBJ2-2	TRBV19	TRBD1	CASSMGQPGELFF	TGTGCCAGTAGTATGGGACAGCCCGGGGAGCTGTTTTTT
many	TRBJ2-7	TRBV6-1	.	CASRRGDYEQYF	TGTGCCAGCAGGAGGGGAGACTACGAGCAGTACTTC
many	TRBJ2-7	TRBV6-1	.	CASRNKGSGVGEQYF	TGTGCCAGCAGGAATAAAGGATCAGGGGTAGGCGAGCAGTACTTC
many	TRBJ2-7	TRBV30	TRBD2	CAWSRGGTGVGQYF	TGTGCCTGGAGTCGGGGGGGGACGGGGGTCGGGCAGTACTTC
many	TRBJ1-5	TRBV19	.	CASSIPPPSGRRGGNQPQHF	TGTGCCAGTAGTATCCCTCCCCCGTCGGGGAGGCGAGGGGGCAATCAGCCCCAGCATTTT
many	TRBJ2-5	TRBV27	.	CASSSPRVPSQETQYF	TGTGCCAGCAGTTCCCCAAGGGTCCCCTCCCAAGAGACCCAGTACTTC
many	TRBJ1-2	TRBV19	.	CASSIPGQSRYGYTF	TGTGCCAGTAGTATACCAGGACAGAGCCGCTATGGCTACACCTTC
many	TRBJ2-3	TRBV30	.	CAWRHSGTKDTQYF	TGTGCCTGGAGGCATAGCGGTACCAAAGATACGCAGTATTTT
.	TRBJ2-1	TRBV5-6	TRBD2	CASSFFSGRRNEQFF	TGTGCCAGCAGCTTTTTCAGCGGGAGGAGAAATGAGCAGTTCTTC
.	TRBJ2-7	TRBV11-2	.	CASSLGPWSEQYF	TGCGCCAGCAGCTTAGGTCCATGGAGCGAGCAGTACTTC
many	TRBJ2-6	TRBV6-1	.	CASRTGRPSSGANVLTF	TGTGCCAGCAGAACGGGACGCCCGAGCTCTGGGGCCAACGTCCTGACTTTC
many	TRBJ2-1	TRBV6-1	.	CASSFGSSYNEQFF	TGTGCCAGCAGTTTCGGATCTTCCTACAATGAGCAGTTCTTC
many	TRBJ1-2	TRBV20-1	.	CSARSPGTNYGYTF	TGCAGTGCTAGATCCCCGGGTACTAACTATGGCTACACCTTC
many	TRBJ2-3	TRBV5-1	TRBD1	CASGQGATDTQYF	TGCGCCAGTGGACAGGGGGCTACAGATACGCAGTATTTT
few	TRBJ1-2	TRBV30	.	CAWSVGSFHGYTF	TGTGCCTGGAGTGTTGGCAGCTTCCATGGCTACACCTTC
once	TRBJ2-5	TRBV20-1	TRBD2	CSAGRLAGLQQAETQYF	TGCAGTGCCGGGCGACTAGCGGGACTGCAGCAGGCAGAGACCCAGTACTTC
.	TRBJ2-3	TRBV11-1	TRBD1	CASRQGALTSDTQYF	TGTGCCAGCCGACAGGGGGCGCTCACTTCAGATACGCAGTATTTT
.	TRBJ1-1	TRBV27	TRBD1	CASSLRQGAVTEAFF	TGTGCCAGCAGTTTACGACAGGGGGCCGTAACTGAAGCTTTCTTT
few	TRBJ2-2	TRBV28	.	CASIRVGLNGELFF	TGTGCCAGCATTCGAGTCGGGTTGAACGGGGAGCTGTTTTTT
many	TRBJ2-7	TRBV3-1	.	CASSQDQLGVGEQYF	TGTGCCAGCAGCCAAGATCAGTTAGGGGTGGGCGAGCAGTACTTC
.	TRBJ2-3	TRBV20-1	.	CSARDRNSWSPDAQYF	TGCAGTGCTAGAGATAGGAATAGCTGGAGCCCAGATGCGCAGTATTTT
many	TRBJ1-2	TRBV7-8	.	CASSHDGYGYTF	TGTGCCAGCAGCCACGACGGCTATGGCTACACCTTC
many	TRBJ2-1	TRBV7-2	TRBD1	CASSLRPSGQGSYNEQFF	TGTGCCAGCAGCTTACGCCCTTCAGGACAGGGTTCCTACAATGAGCAGTTCTTC
many	TRBJ2-1	TRBV20-1	TRBD2	CSARETSGRSSYNEQFF	TGCAGTGCTAGAGAGACTAGCGGGAGGAGCTCCTACAATGAGCAGTTCTTC
many	TRBJ2-5	TRBV5-1	TRBD2	CASCCLRLAGEETQYF	TGCGCCAGCTGTTGTCTCCGACTAGCGGGGGAAGAGACCCAGTACTTC
many	TRBJ2-7	TRBV20-1	.	CSASARAYEQYF	TGCAGTGCTAGCGCCAGGGCCTACGAGCAGTACTTC
many	TRBJ1-1	TRBV7-9	.	CASSRGGDTEAFF	TGTGCCAGCAGCCGGGGGGGGGACACTGAAGCTTTCTTT
many	TRBJ2-2	TRBV19	.	CASTPGRGPTPGELFF	TGTGCCAGTACGCCGGGAAGAGGACCGACCCCCGGGGAGCTGTTTTTT
many	TRBJ1-5	TRBV19	TRBD1	CASSIRGQGINQPQHF	TGTGCCAGTAGTATTAGGGGACAGGGTATCAATCAGCCCCAGCATTTT
many	TRBJ1-1	TRBV27	.	CASSLGRNTEAFF	TGTGCCAGCAGTTTAGGACGGAACACTGAAGCTTTCTTT
many	TRBJ1-3	TRBV18	.	CASSPSDTALSGNTIYF	TGTGCCAGCTCACCCTCCGATACAGCGCTCTCTGGAAACACCATATATTTT
many	TRBJ1-1	TRBV30	.	CALEGTEAFF	TGTGCCTTGGAGGGGACTGAAGCTTTCTTT
.	TRBJ2-5	TRBV11-2	TRBD2	CASSSIGGGPSRSRDTQYF	TGTGCCAGCAGCTCGATAGGCGGGGGGCCTAGCCGGAGTCGAGATACCCAGTACTTC
many	TRBJ1-4	TRBV7-9	.	CASSLVTGGNEKLFF	TGTGCCAGCAGCTTAGTCACCGGCGGCAATGAAAAACTGTTTTTT
many	TRBJ2-7	TRBV3-1	.	CASSQGWGNEYEQYF	TGTGCCAGCAGCCAAGGGTGGGGGAATGAGTACGAGCAGTACTTC
.	TRBJ2-2	TRBV3-1	.	CASSQDRPNTGEPFF	TGTGCCAGCAGCCAAGATAGGCCTAACACCGGGGAGCCGTTTTTT
many	TRBJ2-2	TRBV9	.	CASSVAGEDTGELFF	TGTGCCAGCAGCGTAGCTGGGGAGGACACCGGGGAGCTGTTTTTT
.	TRBJ2-1	TRBV5-6	TRBD2	CASRRAGTSLNNEQFF	TGTGCCAGCAGGAGGGCCGGGACTAGCCTTAACAATGAGCAGTTCTTC
many	TRBJ1-5	TRBV6-1	.	CASSANLGNQPQHF	TGTGCCAGCAGTGCGAACTTGGGCAATCAGCCCCAGCATTTT
many	TRBJ2-7	TRBV30	TRBD1	CAYSGTGQTRYYEQYF	TGTGCCTACTCAGGGACAGGCCAAACAAGATACTACGAGCAGTACTTC
.	TRBJ2-2	TRBV15	TRBD1	CATSGGSGQGVTGELFF	TGTGCCACCAGCGGAGGGTCCGGACAGGGAGTCACCGGGGAGCTGTTTTTT
few	TRBJ2-1	TRBV28	TRBD1	CASSFGTGSYNEQFF	TGTGCCAGCAGTTTCGGGACAGGATCCTACAATGAGCAGTTCTTC
.	TRBJ2-7	TRBV20-1	.	CSARARGWGEQYF	TGCAGTGCTAGAGCCAGGGGATGGGGCGAGCAGTACTTC
.	TRBJ2-2	TRBV6-2/TRBV6-3	TRBD1	CASSYVTGGERVVTGELFF	TGTGCCAGCAGTTACGTAACAGGGGGTGAGCGGGTAGTCACCGGGGAGCTGTTTTTT
many	TRBJ1-1	TRBV9	.	CASSGGTTWGITEAFF	TGTGCCAGCAGCGGCGGGACAACGTGGGGAATCACTGAAGCTTTCTTT
many	TRBJ1-2	TRBV2	.	CASSEARAPGYTF	TGTGCCAGCAGTGAAGCGAGGGCGCCTGGCTACACCTTC
many	TRBJ2-3	TRBV28	.	CASSFGSSDTQYF	TGTGCCAGCAGTTTCGGGAGTTCAGATACGCAGTATTTT
many	TRBJ2-3	TRBV24-1	.	CATSDPAPDTQYF	TGTGCCACCAGTGATCCAGCACCCGATACGCAGTATTTT
many	TRBJ2-3	TRBV5-4	TRBD1	CASSFGDRARTDTQYF	TGTGCCAGCAGCTTCGGTGACAGGGCTAGGACAGATACGCAGTATTTT
many	TRBJ2-7	TRBV4-1	.	CASSQEDYEQYF	TGCGCCAGCAGCCAAGAGGACTACGAGCAGTACTTC